The 6 T cell receptor beta chains below were found in one sample sequenced in a study of molecular identifiers for immune sequencing clone quantification. TCRdb re-called the PCR reads through MiXCR, storing one row per CDR3 protein. The data show 80,000 to 95,000 distinct CDR3 sequences, roughly 19% seen once. Sequencing was performed on naive CD8+ T cells from blood, with Jurkat cell RNA spiked in. Subset in this sample: FACS-sorted CD8+CD4-CCR7+CD45RA+ naive T cells. Source of these receptors: a human donor in good health. Some libraries in this study had Jurkat cell RNA spiked in.

The rearrangement uses TRBV4-1 and TRBJ2-7, with TRBD1 matching over 7 bases. Germline V lookup: CDR1 MGHRA, CDR2 YSYEKL. The V and J ends lost 4 bases and 5 bases, in that order; junction bases with no gene match: 8. The CDR3 has 14 residues. CDR3 amino acids: CASSPGQSYDEQYV. As DNA, the CDR3 is TGCGCCAGCAGCCCGGGACAGAGCTATGACGAGCAGTACGTC.

This clonotype showed up many times. This rearrangement joins TRBV12-5 to TRBJ2-5, with D perhaps TRBD1 or TRBD2 (5 bases each). This CDR3 is built from 15 residues. Trimming cost V 7 bases and J 4 bases, with 19 bases left between them. CDR1 is LGHNT and CDR2 is FRNRAP in the germline V gene. CDR3 sequence: CASATGTDRGETQYF. Written as DNA, the CDR3 is TGTGCTAGTGCCACCGGGACCGATCGAGGAGAGACCCAGTACTTC.

This clonotype occurred many times. V gene TRBV19 combines with J gene TRBJ2-3; maybe TRBD1 (5 bases). V was shortened by 9 bases and J by 2 bases, with 12 bases between the two germline ends. Germline loops: CDR1 LNHDA, CDR2 SQIVND (reference sequence). CDR3 size: 13 residues. The chain's CDR3 is CASATVPTDTQYF. CDR3 in DNA: TGTGCCAGCGCGACAGTTCCCACAGATACGCAGTATTTT.

This clonotype was seen ten or more times. The gene calls are TRBV4-3 and TRBJ2-3; 12 bases match TRBD2. CDR3 length: 17 amino acids. Germline loops: CDR1 LGHNA, CDR2 YSLEER. Germline trimming cut 3 bases from V and 5 bases from J; bases unmatched to any gene: 9. The DNA of the CDR3 is TGCGCCAGCAGCCAGATATTACTAGCGGGAGGTGAAGATACGCAGTATTTT. Its protein is CASSQILLAGGEDTQYF.

This clonotype is termed medium-sized. The J gene is TRBJ1-5, the V gene TRBV6-6, with TRBD1 matching 9 bases. Germline V lookup: CDR1 MNHNY, CDR2 SVGAGI (reference sequence). The CDR3 consists of 14 residues. Trimming took 7 bases from V and 3 from J; bases not matched to a gene: 4. CDR3 in DNA: TGTGCCAGCAACACAGGGGGCTACAATCAGCCCCAGCATTTT. Its protein product is CASNTGGYNQPQHF.

This clonotype was detected many times. The chain recombines TRBV4-3 with TRBJ2-3; 10 bases line up with TRBD2. Germline-derived CDR1 and CDR2 are LGHNA and YSLEER. The CDR3 contains 17 residues. J was trimmed by 4 bases and V by 0 bases; bases with no gene match: 7. This chain's CDR3 is CASSQDVASGSADTQYF. The DNA for the CDR3 is TGCGCCAGCAGCCAAGATGTTGCTAGCGGGAGCGCAGATACGCAGTATTTT.